A single sample gave rise to the 20 T cell receptor beta chains below, sequenced in a study of CD8 T cells in Susac syndrome. RNA in amounts of 0.5 to 1 ug was reverse transcribed with random hexamers. TCRdb independently ran MiXCR on the immunoSEQ multiplex PCR reads; one entry per CDR3 protein. The sample lists approximately 130,000 distinct CDR3 sequences, under 95% occurring once. Specimen: CD8+ T cells from PBMCs. The receptors stem from a human donor with multiple sclerosis.

The chain couples TRBV20-1 to TRBJ2-7; tentative D call: TRBD2 (6 bases). CDR3 length equals 13 residues. V gave up 3 bases and J gave up 0 bases, with 9 bases separating them. Germline lookup yields CDR1 DFQATT and CDR2 SNEGSKA (reference sequence). CDR3 nucleotide sequence: TGCAGTGCTAGGGGGGGAACCTCCTACGAGCAGTACTTC. Protein product: CSARGGTSYEQYF.

The chain links TRBV7-9 to TRBJ2-7, with TRBD1 matching over 7 bases. The CDR3 runs to 13 residues. V gave up 7 bases and J gave up 4 bases; unmatched junction bases: 7. CDR1 SEHNR and CDR2 FQNEAQ come from the germline V gene (reference sequence). Here the CDR3 reads CASIETGNYEQYF. The CDR3 region has the DNA TGTGCCAGCATCGAGACAGGGAATTACGAGCAGTACTTC. Supplemented by reference TRBV7-9 and TRBJ2-7, the full variable domain reads DTGVSQNPRHKITKRGQNVTFRCDPISEHNRLYWYRQTLGQGPEFLTYFQNEAQLEKSRLLSDRFSAERPKGSFSTLEIQRTEQGDSAMYLCASIETGNYEQYFGPGTRLTVT.

The rearrangement uses TRBV6-1 and TRBJ1-6, with unresolved D. The CDR3 extends over 9 amino acids. Trimming stripped 6 bases from V and 10 bases from J, with 1 base between. Germline assignment: CDR1 MNHNS and CDR2 SASEGT. DNA of the CDR3: TGTGCCAGCAGCTCACCCCTCCACTTT. The encoded protein is CASSSPLHF.

The chain employs TRBV4-3 and TRBJ2-5; TRBD2 is a possible D gene (6 bases). Germline values: CDR1 LGHNA, CDR2 YSLEER. V dropped 0 bases and J dropped 4 bases, with 9 bases sitting between them. The CDR3 has 14 amino acids. The CDR3 bases are TGCGCCAGCAGCCAAGATCGCGGGGCAGAGACCCAGTACTTC. This gives the protein CASSQDRGAETQYF.

The V call is TRBV5-4, the J call TRBJ2-7; D unclear. The CDR3 is made up of 12 amino acids. V shed 4 bases and J shed 3 bases, with 8 bases lying between them. Germline lookup yields CDR1 SGHNT and CDR2 YYREEE (reference sequence). The CDR3 is CASSNDGYEQYF. In DNA form, the CDR3 reads TGTGCCAGCAGCAACGACGGCTACGAGCAGTACTTC. The entire variable domain, with the rest obtained from reference TRBV5-4 and TRBJ2-7, is as follows: ETGVTQSPTHLIKTRGQQVTLRCSSQSGHNTVSWYQQALGQGPQFIFQYYREEENGRGNFPPRFSGLQFPNYSSELNVNALELDDSALYLCASSNDGYEQYFGPGTRLTVT.

The chain uses TRBV11-2 and TRBJ2-7; possibly TRBD1 for D (5 bases). Germline CDR1 reads SGHAT; CDR2 reads FQNNGV. Trimming took 3 bases from V and 5 from J, leaving 11 bases between them. The CDR3 loop spans 13 amino acids. DNA of the CDR3: TGTGCCAGCAGCTTTAGGGGAAGGGACGAGCAGTACTTC. Translated: CASSFRGRDEQYF.

A single count supports this clonotype. The chain combines TRBV6-5 with TRBJ2-2; D is unclear. CDR3 length equals 13 residues. V lost 7 bases, J lost 2 bases, and 8 bases lay in between. The germline gives CDR1 MNHEY, CDR2 SVGAGI. The CDR3 coding sequence is TGTGCCAGCACCCCTTTTAACACCGGGGAGCTGTTTTTT. It specifies CASTPFNTGELFF.

The genes are TRBV18 and TRBJ2-1, with 9 bases matching TRBD2. V lost 4 bases and J lost 1; bases outside the gene matches: 14. CDR1 and CDR2 (germline): KGHSH, LQKENI. The CDR3 is made up of 19 amino acids. This chain's CDR3 is CASSRVGLAPRGSYNEQFF. In nucleotides, the CDR3 is TGTGCCAGCTCACGGGTGGGACTAGCTCCCAGGGGGTCCTACAATGAGCAGTTCTTC.

This sequence joins TRBV5-6 and TRBJ2-2; D is uncertain. Germline V gives CDR1 SGHDT, CDR2 YYEEEE. V gave up 6 bases and J gave up 0 bases, with 9 bases separating them. CDR3 length: 14 residues. Here the CDR3 DNA reads TGTGCCAGCACCCCTCCTACGAACACCGGGGAGCTGTTTTTT. Protein product: CASTPPTNTGELFF.

The chain has TRBV12-5 and TRBJ2-1; D not certain. Trimming shortened V by 3 bases and J by 1 base, and 7 bases separated the two germline ends. The CDR3 is 14 amino acids. Germline assignment: CDR1 LGHNT and CDR2 FRNRAP. The CDR3 sequence is CASGLWQSYNEQFF. The CDR3 nucleotides are TGTGCTAGTGGTTTATGGCAATCCTACAATGAGCAGTTCTTC.

The chain uses TRBV28 and TRBJ2-5; D call uncertain. V lost 1 base and J lost 4, with 16 bases in between. The CDR3 runs 16 residues. Germline V gene sequence: CDR1 MDHEN, CDR2 SYDVKM. The CDR3 DNA sequence: TGTGCCAGCAGTTTATCGGTACTCAGCAAGCGAGAGACCCAGTACTTC. The encoded protein is CASSLSVLSKRETQYF.

This chain connects TRBV5-4 to TRBJ1-1; perhaps TRBD1 as D (5 bases). This CDR3 comprises 14 residues. The germline V gene encodes CDR1 SGHNT and CDR2 YYREEE (reference sequence). V was shortened by 7 bases and J by 4 bases, with 17 bases between the two germline ends. The CDR3 DNA sequence: TGTGCCAGCCAAGGGCCCAGGGATCCCACTGAAGCTTTCTTT. Translated, it gives CASQGPRDPTEAFF.

The chain combines TRBV11-2 with TRBJ2-2, with TRBD1 matching over 11 bases. V shed 2 bases, J shed 5 bases, and the junction held 4 bases outside the gene matches. Germline V CDR1 and CDR2: SGHAT, FQNNGV. The CDR3 is 16 residues long. CDR3 residues: CASSLTGQGATGELFF. CDR3 nucleotide sequence: TGTGCCAGCAGCTTAACCGGACAGGGGGCAACCGGGGAGCTGTTTTTT.

This clonotype was detected once. V gene TRBV6-1 combines with J gene TRBJ1-5, with 10 bases aligning to TRBD1. Germline trimming cut 7 bases from V and 6 bases from J; bases unmatched to any gene: 12. CDR1 and CDR2 (germline): MNHNS, SASEGT. The CDR3 runs to 16 residues. CDR3 coding DNA: TGTGCCAGCAAAAAGGGAGCAGGACAGGGGGTTCAGCCCCAGCATTTT. Residues: CASKKGAGQGVQPQHF.

The chain is built from TRBV9 and TRBJ2-1, with D hard to call. Trimming pared 4 bases from V and 8 bases from J, leaving 13 bases between. Germline V gives CDR1 SGDLS, CDR2 YYNGEE. The CDR3 loop spans 13 amino acids. The CDR3 DNA follows: TGTGCCAGCAGCTTCGGTTACCCCTATGAGCAGTTCTTC. Residues: CASSFGYPYEQFF. Combining the CDR3 with reference TRBV9 and TRBJ2-1 gives the whole variable domain DSGVTQTPKHLITATGQRVTLRCSPRSGDLSVYWYQQSLDQGLQFLIQYYNGEERAKGNILERFSAQQFPDLHSELNLSSLELGDSALYFCASSFGYPYEQFFGPGTRLTVL.

This chain uses TRBV20-1 with TRBJ1-5; no definite D call. Germline lookup yields CDR1 DFQATT and CDR2 SNEGSKA (reference sequence). Between the trimmed V and J ends, which lost 6 bases and 10 bases, there was a span of 13 bases. The CDR3 sequence is 11 residues long. The CDR3 DNA follows: TGCAGTGCCACTCCCCCTTTCCCCCAGCATTTT. Protein: CSATPPFPQHF.

This chain joins TRBV6-2 or TRBV6-3 and TRBJ2-7; D gene uncertain. V was cut by 8 bases and J by 4 bases, with 15 bases left in between. Looked up from germline, CDR1 is MNHEY and CDR2 is SVGEGT. The CDR3 is 13 amino acids. The CDR3 DNA follows: TGTGCCAGCGCCATCCCAGGTTCTTACGAGCAGTACTTC. Protein sequence: CASAIPGSYEQYF.

This sequence joins TRBV5-8 and TRBJ2-7; D is undetermined. Germline-derived CDR1 and CDR2 are SGHTS and YDEGEE. The CDR3 has 14 residues. V dropped 7 bases and J dropped 3 bases, with 17 bases sitting between them. The chain's CDR3 is CASGLHSKFYEQYF. As DNA, the CDR3 is TGTGCCAGCGGTCTCCATTCAAAATTCTACGAGCAGTACTTC.

This rearrangement joins TRBV30 to TRBJ2-7; D remains unclear. CDR1 is GTSNPN, CDR2 SVGIG, per germline (reference sequence). The V and J ends lost 2 bases and 6 bases respectively, with 8 bases between them. The CDR3 sequence is 11 residues long. CDR3 region: CAWSLMREQYF. CDR3 in DNA: TGTGCCTGGAGTCTGATGCGCGAGCAGTACTTC.

In its sample, this clonotype was seen a few times. V usage is TRBV4-1 and J usage is TRBJ1-4, with TRBD1 as a possible D gene (5 bases). Looked up from germline, CDR1 is MGHRA and CDR2 is YSYEKL. The CDR3 runs 16 residues. V lost 0 bases and J lost 0, with 8 bases in between. In DNA form, the CDR3 reads TGCGCCAGCAGCCAAGACGGGACCCCAACTAATGAAAAACTGTTTTTT. Translation gives CASSQDGTPTNEKLFF.